Listed below are T cell receptor beta chains from one sample, sequenced in a study of OX40 agonist ivuxolimab in advanced cancers. Clones were read by immunoSEQ multiplex PCR, and TCRdb kept only the in-frame ones, dropping some. The repertoire holds 35,000 to 50,000 clones, with 85% to 90% as singletons. The source was CD4+ or CD8+ T cells sorted from blood, collected in a trial of the OX40 agonist ivuxolimab. Receptor source: an adult with an advanced solid tumor such as melanoma, head and neck, liver or kidney cancer. Both conserved end residues are part of each CDR3. Fields, in order: CDR3 length, V gene, J gene, clone size, D gene, CDR3 protein, CDR3 DNA. A D gene is named only where the DNA matches it firmly. The size of a clone is reported for some rows only, either as once, few or many, or as a class for expanded clones.

>13|TRBV27|TRBJ2-5|.|.
CASSFRHQETQYF
TGTGCCAGCAGTTTTAGGCATCAAGAGACCCAGTACTTC
>15|TRBV28|TRBJ2-1|.|TRBD1
CASSAPGQVYGEQFF
TGTGCCAGCAGCGCGCCGGGACAGGTGTACGGTGAGCAGTTCTTC
>15|TRBV28|TRBJ2-3|.|.
CASSSSEGSGHTQYF
TGTGCCAGCAGCTCCTCTGAGGGGTCCGGACATACGCAGTATTTT
>11|TRBV2|TRBJ1-1|few|.
CASTVITEAFF
TGTGCCAGCACTGTTATCACTGAAGCTTTCTTT
>15|TRBV12-5|TRBJ2-5|.|TRBD1
CASGLVGTGQETQYF
TGTGCTAGTGGTTTGGTTGGGACAGGGCAGGAGACCCAGTACTTC
>16|TRBV28|TRBJ2-1|.|TRBD1
CASSIPGTGEYNEQFF
TGTGCCAGCAGCATCCCGGGGACAGGGGAGTATAATGAGCAGTTCTTC
>15|TRBV7-8|TRBJ2-2|.|.
CASSWGRVSTGELFF
TGTGCCAGCAGCTGGGGCCGGGTATCCACCGGGGAGCTGTTTTTT
>13|TRBV7-6|TRBJ2-5|.|.
CASKTLIGETQYF
TGTGCCAGCAAAACCTTAATCGGGGAGACCCAGTACTTC
>15|TRBV6-6|TRBJ1-2|.|TRBD1
CASSSQAGGMNGYTF
TGTGCCAGCAGTTCCCAGGCAGGGGGTATGAATGGCTACACCTTC
>13|TRBV4-1|TRBJ1-2|.|.
CASSLGLLSGYTF
TGCGCCAGCAGCCTGGGACTGCTTTCGGGCTACACCTTC
>14|TRBV6-5|TRBJ1-2|few|.
CASTDSGTNYGYTF
TGTGCCAGCACTGATTCCGGGACCAACTATGGCTACACCTTC
>13|TRBV7-2|TRBJ2-7|.|.
CASSARWVGEQYF
TGTGCCAGCAGCGCCAGGTGGGTGGGAGAGCAGTACTTC
>17|TRBV18|TRBJ2-1|.|TRBD2
CASSPPTSGRAEDEQFF
TGTGCCAGCTCACCACCGACTAGCGGGAGGGCCGAGGATGAGCAGTTCTTC
>13|TRBV18|TRBJ2-2|.|.
CASSPPGTGELFF
TGTGCCAGCTCACCACCGGGGACCGGGGAGCTGTTTTTT
>13|TRBV5-6|TRBJ2-3|.|.
CASSYLAPDTQYF
TGTGCCAGCAGCTATCTAGCTCCAGATACGCAGTATTTT
>13|TRBV28|TRBJ2-7|.|.
CASSLSYSYEQYF
TGTGCCAGCAGTTTATCTTACTCCTACGAGCAGTACTTC
>17|TRBV30|TRBJ2-3|.|TRBD2
CAWSVLGSGTVTDTQYF
TGTGCCTGGAGTGTACTAGGGAGCGGGACGGTAACAGATACGCAGTATTTT
>17|TRBV4-3|TRBJ1-1|once|TRBD1
CASSQDRERQGGPEAFF
TGCGCCAGCAGCCAAGATAGGGAGAGGCAGGGGGGTCCTGAAGCTTTCTTT
>13|TRBV5-1|TRBJ1-5|.|.
CASSMAGGQPQHF
TGCGCCAGCAGCATGGCCGGGGGCCAGCCCCAGCATTTT
>18|TRBV11-2|TRBJ2-6|.|TRBD2
CASSPRLVAGSGANVLTF
TGTGCCAGCAGCCCCCGCTTGGTAGCGGGCTCTGGGGCCAACGTCCTGACTTTC
>17|TRBV28|TRBJ2-2|.|TRBD2
CASSLLGRGLGTGELFF
TGTGCCAGCAGTTTATTAGGTCGGGGACTAGGCACCGGGGAGCTGTTTTTT
>17|TRBV7-9|TRBJ1-1|once|TRBD1
CASSHGQGARLDTEAFF
TGTGCCAGCAGCCACGGACAGGGGGCCCGATTGGACACTGAAGCTTTCTTT
>18|TRBV7-2|TRBJ1-3|once|TRBD1
CASSWGQGGASSGNTIYF
TGTGCCAGCAGCTGGGGTCAGGGGGGAGCTAGTTCTGGAAACACCATATATTTT
>14|TRBV5-6|TRBJ1-4|.|.
CASNQRGPNEKLFF
TGTGCCAGCAACCAACGGGGGCCTAATGAAAAACTGTTTTTT
>14|TRBV14|TRBJ1-2|.|TRBD1
CASSQTTGSYGYTF
TGTGCCAGCAGCCAGACGACAGGGTCCTATGGCTACACCTTC
>15|TRBV18|TRBJ2-1|.|TRBD2
CASSWTSGGENEQFF
TGTGCCAGCTCCTGGACTAGCGGGGGGGAGAATGAGCAGTTCTTC
>13|TRBV6-5|TRBJ1-5|.|.
CASSSGSNQPQHF
TGTGCCAGCAGTTCAGGGAGCAATCAGCCCCAGCATTTT